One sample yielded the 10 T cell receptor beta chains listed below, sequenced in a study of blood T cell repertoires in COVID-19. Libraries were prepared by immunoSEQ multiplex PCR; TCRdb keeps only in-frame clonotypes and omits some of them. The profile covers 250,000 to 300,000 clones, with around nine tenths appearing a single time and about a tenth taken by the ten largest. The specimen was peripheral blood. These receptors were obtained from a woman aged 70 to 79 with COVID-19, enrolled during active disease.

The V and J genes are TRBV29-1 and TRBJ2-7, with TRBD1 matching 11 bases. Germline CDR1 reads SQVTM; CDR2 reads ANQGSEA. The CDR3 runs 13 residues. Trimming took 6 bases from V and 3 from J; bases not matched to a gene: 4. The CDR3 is CSVGGTGGYEQYF. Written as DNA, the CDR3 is TGCAGCGTGGGTGGGACAGGGGGCTACGAGCAGTACTTC.

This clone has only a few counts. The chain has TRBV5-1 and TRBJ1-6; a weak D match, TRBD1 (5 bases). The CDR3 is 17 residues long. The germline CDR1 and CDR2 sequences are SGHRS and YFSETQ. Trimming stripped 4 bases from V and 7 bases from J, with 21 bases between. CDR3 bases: TGCGCCAGCAGCCCCGTCCCTCCGGGACTACCGAATTCACCCCTCCACTTT. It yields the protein CASSPVPPGLPNSPLHF.

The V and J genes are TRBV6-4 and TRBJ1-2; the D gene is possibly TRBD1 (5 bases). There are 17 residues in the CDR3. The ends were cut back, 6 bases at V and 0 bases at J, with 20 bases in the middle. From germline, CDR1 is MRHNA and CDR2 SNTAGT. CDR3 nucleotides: TGTGCCAGCAGCCCCCACGGAGGGGCAGTAGCTAACTATGGCTACACCTTC. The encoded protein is CASSPHGGAVANYGYTF.

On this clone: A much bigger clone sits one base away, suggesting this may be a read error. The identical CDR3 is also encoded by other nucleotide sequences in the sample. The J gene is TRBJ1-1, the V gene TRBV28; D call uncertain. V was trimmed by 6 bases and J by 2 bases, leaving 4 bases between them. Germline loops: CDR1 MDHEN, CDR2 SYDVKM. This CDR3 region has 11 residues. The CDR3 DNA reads TGTGCCAGCAGCCAAAACACTGAAGCTTTCTTT. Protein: CASSQNTEAFF.

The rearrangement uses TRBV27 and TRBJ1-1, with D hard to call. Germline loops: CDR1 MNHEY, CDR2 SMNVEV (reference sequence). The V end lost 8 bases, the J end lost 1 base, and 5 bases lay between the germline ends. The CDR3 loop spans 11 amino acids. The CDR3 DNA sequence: TGTGCCAGCCGGGGGAACACTGAAGCTTTCTTT. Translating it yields CASRGNTEAFF.

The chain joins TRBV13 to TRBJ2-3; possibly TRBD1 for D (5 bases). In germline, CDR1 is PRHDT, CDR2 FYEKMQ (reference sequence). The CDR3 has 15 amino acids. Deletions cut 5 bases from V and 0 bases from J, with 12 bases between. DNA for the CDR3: TGTGCCAGCAGCAAGCGACAGTTAAGCACAGATACGCAGTATTTT. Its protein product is CASSKRQLSTDTQYF.

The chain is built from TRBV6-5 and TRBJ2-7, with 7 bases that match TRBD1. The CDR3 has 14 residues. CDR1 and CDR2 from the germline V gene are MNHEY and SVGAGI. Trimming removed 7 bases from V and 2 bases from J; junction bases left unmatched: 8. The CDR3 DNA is TGTGCCAGCAACTTACAGGGGTCCACCTACGAGCAGTACTTC. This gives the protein CASNLQGSTYEQYF.

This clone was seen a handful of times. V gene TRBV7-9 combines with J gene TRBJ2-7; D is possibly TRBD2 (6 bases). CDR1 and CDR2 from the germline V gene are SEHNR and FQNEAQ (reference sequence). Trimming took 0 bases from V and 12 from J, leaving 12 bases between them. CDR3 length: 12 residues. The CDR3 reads CASSLAGGAGYF. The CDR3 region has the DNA TGTGCCAGCAGCTTAGCTGGCGGAGCGGGGTACTTC.

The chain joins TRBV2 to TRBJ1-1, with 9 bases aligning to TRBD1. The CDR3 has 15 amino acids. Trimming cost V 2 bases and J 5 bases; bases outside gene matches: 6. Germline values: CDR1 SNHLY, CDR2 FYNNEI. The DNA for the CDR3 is TGTGCCAGCAGTGAATGGGACAGGGTTGGGACTGAAGCTTTCTTT. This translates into CASSEWDRVGTEAFF. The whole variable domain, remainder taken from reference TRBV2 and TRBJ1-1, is EPEVTQTPSHQVTQMGQEVILRCVPISNHLYFYWYRQILGQKVEFLVSFYNNEISEKSEIFDDQFSVERPDGSNFTLKIRSTKLEDSAMYFCASSEWDRVGTEAFFGQGTRLTVV.

In DNA, the CDR3 is TGTGCCAGCGCCCACCTCGGGGGACTAGCGAGCACCGGGGAGCTGTTTTTT. Its protein product is CASAHLGGLASTGELFF. The chain combines TRBV28 with TRBJ2-2, with 10 bases that match TRBD2. Germline loops: CDR1 MDHEN, CDR2 SYDVKM. This CDR3 contains 17 residues. Unmatched junction bases numbered 13, after V lost 8 bases and J lost 4 bases.